This T cell receptor beta chain emerged from a study of a mutant IDH1 vaccine in newly diagnosed glioma. CDR3 length equals 15 residues. V was cut by 1 base and J by 2 bases, with 11 bases left in between. Germline V gives CDR1 MNHEY, CDR2 SVGAGI. This clone was recorded a few times. The antigen is unknown. TCRdb's table, derived via immunoSEQ multiplex PCR, lists solely in-frame clones and lacks some. This sample has around 34,000 clones; roughly 79% occur once, and the top ten carry 4% to 6%. Time point given: week 23, last vaccination. Vaccine doses each comprised 300 ug of mutant IDH1 20-mer peptide, with topical imiquimod.

The receptor's source is a middle-aged man with glioma. The V gene is TRBV6-5, the J gene TRBJ1-1; a possible D gene is TRBD1 (6 bases). The specimen was PBMCs, collected from a glioma patient whose treatment included an IDH1 peptide vaccine. The CDR3: CASSYYGQPNTEAFF. The DNA of the CDR3 is TGTGCCAGCAGTTACTATGGACAGCCAAACACTGAAGCTTTCTTT.